The present T cell receptor (beta chain) was sequenced within a study of cytomegalovirus exposure and HLA in healthy donors. The study's findings and limits: Later on, an analysis showed TCR association rates differing by HLA locus, with DRB1 the most and HLA-C the fewest. A later analysis showed HLA-associated TCR beta chains outstripping equally common others in clonal expansion.

Vbeta (60) and Jbeta (13) primers were used in the PCR. The protocol was immunoSEQ multiplex PCR, while the TCRdb copy is restricted to in-frame clones and leaves out a portion. The sample yields some 180,000 clones, 76% seen once. As to this clone: Its antigen remains unknown.

The TCR sequence derives from a man aged 18 to 35 in good health and CMV-seronegative. The specimen was PBMCs.

In DNA, the CDR3 is TGTGCCAGCAGCGTAGGTTGGGCTAGCGGGGTTAATTATGAGCAGTTCTTC. Amino acid sequence: CASSVGWASGVNYEQFF. The chain has TRBV9 and TRBJ2-1, with 9 bases fitting TRBD2. The CDR3 runs to 17 residues. J was trimmed by 8 bases and V by 0 bases; bases with no gene match: 12. Looked up from germline, CDR1 is SGDLS and CDR2 is YYNGEE. Drawing the rest from reference TRBV9 and TRBJ2-1, the complete variable domain is DSGVTQTPKHLITATGQRVTLRCSPRSGDLSVYWYQQSLDQGLQFLIQYYNGEERAKGNILERFSAQQFPDLHSELNLSSLELGDSALYFCASSVGWASGVNYEQFFGPGTRLTVL.